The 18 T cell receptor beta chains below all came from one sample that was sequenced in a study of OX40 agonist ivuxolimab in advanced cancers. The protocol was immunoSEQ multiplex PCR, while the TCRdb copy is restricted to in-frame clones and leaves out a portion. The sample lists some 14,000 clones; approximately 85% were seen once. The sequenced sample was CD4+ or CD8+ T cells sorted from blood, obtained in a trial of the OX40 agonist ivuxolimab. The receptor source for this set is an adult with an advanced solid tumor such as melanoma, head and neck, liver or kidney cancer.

The CDR3 sequence: CATSRDRAAEGPQHF. As DNA, the CDR3 is TGTGCCACCAGCAGAGATCGGGCAGCCGAGGGGCCCCAGCATTTT. The chain links TRBV15 to TRBJ1-5; no firm D call. CDR3 length: 15 residues. The V gene's germline CDR1 is LNHNV and CDR2 YYDKDF (reference sequence). V lost 0 bases and J lost 9, with 15 bases in between.

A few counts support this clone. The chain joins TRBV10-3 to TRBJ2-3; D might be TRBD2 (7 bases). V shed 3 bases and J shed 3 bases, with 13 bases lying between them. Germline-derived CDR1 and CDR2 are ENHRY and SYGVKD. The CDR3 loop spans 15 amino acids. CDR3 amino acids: CAISDPGGQTDTQYF. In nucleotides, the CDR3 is TGTGCCATCAGTGACCCCGGGGGGCAGACAGATACGCAGTATTTT.

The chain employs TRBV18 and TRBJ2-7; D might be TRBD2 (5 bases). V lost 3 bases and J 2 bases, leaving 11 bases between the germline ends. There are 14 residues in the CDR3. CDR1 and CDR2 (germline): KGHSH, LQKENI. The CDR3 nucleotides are TGTGCCAGCTCACCTTCGGCGGAGGCCTACGAGCAGTACTTC. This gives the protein CASSPSAEAYEQYF. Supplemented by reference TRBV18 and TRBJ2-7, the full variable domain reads NAGVMQNPRHLVRRRGQEARLRCSPMKGHSHVYWYRQLPEEGLKFMVYLQKENIIDESGMPKERFSAEFPKEGPSILRIQQVVRGDSAAYFCASSPSAEAYEQYFGPGTRLTVT.

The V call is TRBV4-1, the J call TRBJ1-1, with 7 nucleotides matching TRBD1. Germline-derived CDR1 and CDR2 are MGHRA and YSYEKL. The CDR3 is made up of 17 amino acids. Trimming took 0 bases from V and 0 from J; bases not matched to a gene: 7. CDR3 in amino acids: CASSQDKGGAVNTEAFF. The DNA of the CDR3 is TGCGCCAGCAGCCAAGATAAAGGGGGCGCGGTGAACACTGAAGCTTTCTTT.

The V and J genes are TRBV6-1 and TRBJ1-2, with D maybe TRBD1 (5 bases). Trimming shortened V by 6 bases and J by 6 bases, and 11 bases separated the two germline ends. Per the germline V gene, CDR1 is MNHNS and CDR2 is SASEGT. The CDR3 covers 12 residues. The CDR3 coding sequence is TGTGCCAGCAGCTGGGGGAGGAATGGCTACACCTTC. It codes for CASSWGRNGYTF.

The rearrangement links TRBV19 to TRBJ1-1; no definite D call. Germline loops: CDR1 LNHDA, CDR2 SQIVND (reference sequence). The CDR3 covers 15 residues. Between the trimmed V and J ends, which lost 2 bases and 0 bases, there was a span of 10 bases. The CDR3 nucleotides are TGTGCCAGTAGTATACCCAGACACATGAACACTGAAGCTTTCTTT. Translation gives CASSIPRHMNTEAFF.

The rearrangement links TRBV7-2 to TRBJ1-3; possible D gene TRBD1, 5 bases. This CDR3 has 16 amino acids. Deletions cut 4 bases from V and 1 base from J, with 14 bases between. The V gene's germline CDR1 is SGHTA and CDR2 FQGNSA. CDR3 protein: CASSYRDPRSGNTIYF. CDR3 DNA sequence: TGTGCCAGCAGCTACCGGGACCCAAGGTCTGGAAACACCATATATTTT.

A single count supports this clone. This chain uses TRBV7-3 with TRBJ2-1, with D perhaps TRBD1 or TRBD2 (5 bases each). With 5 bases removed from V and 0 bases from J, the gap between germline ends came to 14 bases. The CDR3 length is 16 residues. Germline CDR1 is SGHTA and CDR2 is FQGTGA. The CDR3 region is CASSPERGVSYNEQFF. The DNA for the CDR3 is TGTGCCAGCAGCCCCGAGAGGGGAGTCTCCTACAATGAGCAGTTCTTC.

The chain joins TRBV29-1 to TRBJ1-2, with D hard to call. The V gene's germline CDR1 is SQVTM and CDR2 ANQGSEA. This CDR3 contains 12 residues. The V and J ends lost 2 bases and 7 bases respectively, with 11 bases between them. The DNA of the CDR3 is TGCAGCGTTGAACAGGAGCTCCCTGGCTACACCTTC. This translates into CSVEQELPGYTF.

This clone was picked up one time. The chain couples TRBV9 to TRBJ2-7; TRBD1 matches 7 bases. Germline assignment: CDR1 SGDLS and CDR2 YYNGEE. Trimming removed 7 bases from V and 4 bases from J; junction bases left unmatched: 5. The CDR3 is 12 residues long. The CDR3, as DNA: TGTGCCAGCGGCACAGGGGATTACGAGCAGTACTTC. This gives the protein CASGTGDYEQYF.

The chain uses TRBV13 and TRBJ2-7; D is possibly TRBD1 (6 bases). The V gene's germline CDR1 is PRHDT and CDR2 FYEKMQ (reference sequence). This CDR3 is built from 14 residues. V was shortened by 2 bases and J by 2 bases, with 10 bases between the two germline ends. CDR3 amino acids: CASSLKGVPYEQYF. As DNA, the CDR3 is TGTGCCAGCAGCTTAAAGGGGGTACCCTACGAGCAGTACTTC.

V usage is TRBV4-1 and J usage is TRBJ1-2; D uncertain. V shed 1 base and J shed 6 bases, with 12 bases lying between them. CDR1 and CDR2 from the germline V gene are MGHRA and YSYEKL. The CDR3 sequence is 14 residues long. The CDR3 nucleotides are TGCGCCAGCAGCCAAGTCAGAGGGCTCGATGGCTACACCTTC. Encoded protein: CASSQVRGLDGYTF.

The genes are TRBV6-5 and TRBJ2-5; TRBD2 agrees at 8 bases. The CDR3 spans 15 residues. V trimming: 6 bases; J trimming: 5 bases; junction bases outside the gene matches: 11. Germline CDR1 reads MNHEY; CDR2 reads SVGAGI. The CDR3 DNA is TGTGCCAGCAGGCAGCGGGAGAACGGGTGGGAGACCCAGTACTTC. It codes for CASRQRENGWETQYF.

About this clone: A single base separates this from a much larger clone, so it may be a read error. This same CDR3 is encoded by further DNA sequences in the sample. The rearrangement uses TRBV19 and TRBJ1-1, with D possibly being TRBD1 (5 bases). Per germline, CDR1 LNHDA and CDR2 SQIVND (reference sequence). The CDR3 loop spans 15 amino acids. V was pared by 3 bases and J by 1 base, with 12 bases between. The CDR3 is CASSIESGPNTEAFF. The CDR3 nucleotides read TGTGCCAGTAGTATTGAGTCGGGACCGAACACTGAAGCTTTCTTT. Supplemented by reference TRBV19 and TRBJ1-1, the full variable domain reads DGGITQSPKYLFRKEGQNVTLSCEQNLNHDAMYWYRQDPGQGLRLIYYSQIVNDFQKGDIAEGYSVSREKKESFPLTVTSAQKNPTAFYLCASSIESGPNTEAFFGQGTRLTVV.

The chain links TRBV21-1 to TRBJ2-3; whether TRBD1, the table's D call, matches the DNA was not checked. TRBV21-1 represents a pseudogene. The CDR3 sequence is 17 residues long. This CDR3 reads CASSTLPRDRGPDTQYF. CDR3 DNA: TGTGCCAGCAGCACCCTCCCAAGGGACAGGGGCCCAGATACGCAGTATTTT.

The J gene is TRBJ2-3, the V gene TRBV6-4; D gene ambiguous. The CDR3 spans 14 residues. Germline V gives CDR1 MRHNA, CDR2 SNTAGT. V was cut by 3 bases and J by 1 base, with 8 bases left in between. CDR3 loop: CASSESSGTDTQYF. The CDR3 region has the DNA TGTGCCAGCAGTGAAAGCTCGGGCACAGATACGCAGTATTTT.

This CDR3 reads CASSASTGAGELFF. The CDR3 DNA reads as TGTGCCAGCAGCGCCAGTACAGGGGCCGGGGAGCTGTTTTTT. The chain combines TRBV9 with TRBJ2-2, with 7 bases matching TRBD1. V trimming: 3 bases; J trimming: 6 bases; junction bases outside the gene matches: 5. The CDR3 runs to 14 residues. The germline CDR1 and CDR2 sequences are SGDLS and YYNGEE.

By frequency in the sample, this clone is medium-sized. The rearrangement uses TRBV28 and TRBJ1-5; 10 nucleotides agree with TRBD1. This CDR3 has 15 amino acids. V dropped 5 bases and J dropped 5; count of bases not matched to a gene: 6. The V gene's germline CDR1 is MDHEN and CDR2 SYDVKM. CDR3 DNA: TGTGCCAGCAGTCGGGACAGGGGAGGTGATCAGCCCCAGCATTTT. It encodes CASSRDRGGDQPQHF.